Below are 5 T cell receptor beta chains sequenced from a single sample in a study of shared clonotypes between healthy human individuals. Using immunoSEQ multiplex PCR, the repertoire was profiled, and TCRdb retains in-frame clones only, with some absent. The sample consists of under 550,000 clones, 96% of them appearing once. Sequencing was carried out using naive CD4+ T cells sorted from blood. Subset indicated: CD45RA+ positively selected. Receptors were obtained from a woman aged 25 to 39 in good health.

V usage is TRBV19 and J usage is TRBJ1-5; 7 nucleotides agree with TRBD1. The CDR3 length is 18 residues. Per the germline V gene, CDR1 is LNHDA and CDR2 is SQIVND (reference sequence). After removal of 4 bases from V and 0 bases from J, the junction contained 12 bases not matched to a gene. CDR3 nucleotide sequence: TGTGCCAGTAGTAGTCCGACAGGGAAATACGATAGCAATCAGCCCCAGCATTTT. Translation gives CASSSPTGKYDSNQPQHF. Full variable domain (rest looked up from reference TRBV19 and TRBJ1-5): DGGITQSPKYLFRKEGQNVTLSCEQNLNHDAMYWYRQDPGQGLRLIYYSQIVNDFQKGDIAEGYSVSREKKESFPLTVTSAQKNPTAFYLCASSSPTGKYDSNQPQHFGDGTRLSIL.

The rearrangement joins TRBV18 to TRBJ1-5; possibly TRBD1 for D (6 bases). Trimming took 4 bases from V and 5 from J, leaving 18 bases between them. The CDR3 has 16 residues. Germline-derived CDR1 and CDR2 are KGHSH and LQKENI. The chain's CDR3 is CASSLEGVGAHQPQHF. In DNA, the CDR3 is TGTGCCAGCTCACTGGAGGGGGTAGGGGCGCATCAGCCCCAGCATTTT.

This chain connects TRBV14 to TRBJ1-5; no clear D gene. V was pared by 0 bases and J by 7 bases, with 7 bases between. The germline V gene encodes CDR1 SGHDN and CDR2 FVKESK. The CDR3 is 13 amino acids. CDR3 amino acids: CASSQEERQPQHF. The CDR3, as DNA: TGTGCCAGCAGCCAAGAAGAACGGCAGCCCCAGCATTTT.

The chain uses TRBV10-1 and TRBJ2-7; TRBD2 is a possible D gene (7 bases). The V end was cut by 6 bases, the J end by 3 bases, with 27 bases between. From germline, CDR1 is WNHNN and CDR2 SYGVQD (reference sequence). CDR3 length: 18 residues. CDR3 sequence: CASSYTGRVNTTYYEQYF. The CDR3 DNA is TGCGCCAGCAGCTATACAGGGAGGGTGAACACTACCTACTACGAGCAGTACTTC.

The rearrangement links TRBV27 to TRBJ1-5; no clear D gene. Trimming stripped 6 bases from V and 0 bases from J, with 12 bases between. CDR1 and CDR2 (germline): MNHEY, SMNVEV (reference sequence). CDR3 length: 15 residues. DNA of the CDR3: TGTGCCAGCAGCCTTCGGGCTTATAGCAATCAGCCCCAGCATTTT. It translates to CASSLRAYSNQPQHF.